This TCR beta chain was captured by sequencing in a study of T cells in Graves' hyperthyroidism and ophthalmopathy. Study at large: Peripheral blood was drawn at first diagnosis, prior to all treatment.

The CDR3 contains 11 residues. From germline, CDR1 is KGHSH and CDR2 LQKENI. Trimming took 6 bases from V and 6 from J, leaving 5 bases between them. Uncontrolled infections, other autoimmune diseases, pregnancy or lactation led to exclusion of patients. Amplification yielded TCR beta CDR3 regions, with RNA transcripts as the source. The HTBI primer set drove a first-round RT-PCR of the TCR CDR3. TCRdb independently ran MiXCR on the multiplex PCR reads; one entry per CDR3 protein. Altogether 300,000 to 350,000 distinct CDR3 sequences are present, approximately 15% being singletons, with the ten largest covering around 25%. This clonotype occurred a few times. What it binds is not known. General observations from the study: Most clonotypes expanded in the thyroid (above 0.001) were also present in blood. Ophthalmopathy, which appeared later, was predicted by the model a median approximately 6 months before onset.

The source material was blood. The receptor's source is a woman between 25 and 40 years old with Graves' hyperthyroidism. The genes are TRBV18 and TRBJ1-4; D unclear. The CDR3 bases are TGTGCCAGCTCCTCGGATGAAAAACTGTTTTTT. Translation gives CASSSDEKLFF.